These T cell receptor beta chains were read from a single sample in a study of cytomegalovirus exposure and HLA in healthy donors. Sequenced by immunoSEQ multiplex PCR; TCRdb stores in-frame clones only, minus some. The table includes 120,000 to 150,000 clones, about 75% detected once. Sequencing was carried out using PBMCs. The receptors derive from a woman in her twenties or thirties in good health and CMV-seronegative. The CDR3 runs from the conserved cysteine through the conserved F or W. The order of the fields is J gene, clone size, V gene, D gene, CDR3 DNA, CDR3 protein. The D gene is left open where the match is weak. Expanded clones are given a class, and other clones once, few, many or no size at all.

>TRBJ1-6|-|TRBV6-1|-
TGTGCCAGCAGAGACGGGAATTCACCCCTCCACTTT
CASRDGNSPLHF
>TRBJ2-7|-|TRBV25-1|-
TGTGCCAGCAGTCCGGGCCTAGCAATCTACGAGCAGTACTTC
CASSPGLAIYEQYF
>TRBJ1-1|-|TRBV11-3|-
TGTGCCAGCAGCCTTTCCGGGAAAATCACTGAAGCTTTCTTT
CASSLSGKITEAFF
>TRBJ1-1|-|TRBV2|-
TGTGCCGGGCGGGGGGGCGGGATGAACACTGAAGCTTTCTTT
CAGRGGGMNTEAFF
>TRBJ2-2|-|TRBV25-1|-
TGTGCCAGCAGTGAATATATTCAGGAGGGAACCCCCGGGGAGCTGTTTTTT
CASSEYIQEGTPGELFF
>TRBJ2-5|few|TRBV5-1|TRBD2
TGCGCCAGCAGCTTCTCCGGGACTAGCGGGGAGCCGAAGCAGTACTTC
CASSFSGTSGEPKQYF
>TRBJ1-6|few|TRBV14|-
TGTGCCAGCAGCCAAGACGGGTCATTCTTAAATAATTCACCCCTCCACTTT
CASSQDGSFLNNSPLHF
>TRBJ2-1|-|TRBV4-3|-
TGCGCCAGCAGCCAAGGGGTAAAAAGGGGGGGCTCCTACAATGAGCAGTTCTTC
CASSQGVKRGGSYNEQFF
>TRBJ1-6|few|TRBV10-3|TRBD1
TGTGCCATCAGTGACGACAGGGGGACCAATTCACCCCTCCACTTT
CAISDDRGTNSPLHF
>TRBJ1-1|-|TRBV5-1|-
TGCGCCAGCAGCTTCCAAACTAGCACTGAAGCTTTCTTT
CASSFQTSTEAFF
>TRBJ1-3|-|TRBV5-4|-
TGTGCCAGCAGCTTGGGCAGGGGTGGAAACACCATATATTTT
CASSLGRGGNTIYF
>TRBJ2-5|-|TRBV18|-
TGTGCCAGCTCCGGGGGAATGAGGGAGACCCAGTACTTC
CASSGGMRETQYF
>TRBJ1-1|-|TRBV7-2|-
TGTGCCAGCAGCTTAGCGCTGACAAGCACTGAAGCTTTCTTT
CASSLALTSTEAFF
>TRBJ1-4|-|TRBV9|-
TGTGCCAGCAGCGTAGCGGCAGGACTCTCTAATGAAAAACTGTTTTTT
CASSVAAGLSNEKLFF
>TRBJ1-1|-|TRBV7-2|TRBD1
TGTGCCAGCAGCTTAGTAGGGACAGACCCTGAAGCTTTCTTT
CASSLVGTDPEAFF
>TRBJ2-2|-|TRBV7-9|-
TGTGCCAGCAGCCCGGGGATTTCCGACGCGAACACCGGGGAGCTGTTTTTT
CASSPGISDANTGELFF
>TRBJ1-2|-|TRBV5-5|-
TGTGCCAGCAACTTTGAGGGGGTTGAGGATGGCTACACCTTC
CASNFEGVEDGYTF
>TRBJ1-3|-|TRBV6-1|-
TGTGCCAGCAGTGCAGTTCCGGGGTCGGGAAACACCATATATTTT
CASSAVPGSGNTIYF
>TRBJ2-3|-|TRBV7-3|TRBD1
TGTGCCAGCAGCTTAAAGCAGGGGGCCATAGATACGCAGTATTTT
CASSLKQGAIDTQYF
>TRBJ1-5|-|TRBV5-3|-
TGTGCCAGAAGCTTGGTCAGGAAAACGGGCAATCAGCCCCAGCATTTT
CARSLVRKTGNQPQHF
>TRBJ1-5|-|TRBV10-1|-
TGCGCCAGCAGTGCGGGTTTCAATCAGCCCCAGCATTTT
CASSAGFNQPQHF
>TRBJ2-7|-|TRBV5-8|TRBD1
TGTGCCAGCAGCGACCGGGACAGGGTCGAGCAGTACTTC
CASSDRDRVEQYF
>TRBJ2-3|-|TRBV7-9|TRBD1
TGTGCCAGCAGCTTACAACAGGGGGCCAACACAGATACGCAGTATTTT
CASSLQQGANTDTQYF
>TRBJ2-7|-|TRBV10-2|TRBD1
TGCGCCAGCAGTGAGCTAACAGGGGACTACGAGCAGTACTTC
CASSELTGDYEQYF
>TRBJ2-2|few|TRBV19|TRBD1
TGTGCCAGTGTCGGGGACAGGGGGCGAGGCACCGGGGAGCTGTTTTTT
CASVGDRGRGTGELFF
>TRBJ2-1|-|TRBV30|TRBD1
TGTGCCTGGAGTGGGACAGGAGTAAATGAGCAGTTCTTC
CAWSGTGVNEQFF
>TRBJ1-6|-|TRBV5-1|TRBD1
TGCGCCAGCAGCCCGACAGGGCAGAGCTCCTATAATTCACCCCTCCACTTT
CASSPTGQSSYNSPLHF
>TRBJ1-2|-|TRBV2|-
TGTGCCAGCACCGCACGAGGGAACGACTATGGCTACACCTTC
CASTARGNDYGYTF
>TRBJ1-6|-|TRBV6-5|TRBD1
TGTGCCAGCAGTTCCAGACAGGGCGATTCACCCCTCCACTTT
CASSSRQGDSPLHF
>TRBJ2-5|-|TRBV6-1|TRBD2
TGTGCCAGCAGTAAGCTAGCGGGACAAGAGACCCAGTACTTC
CASSKLAGQETQYF
>TRBJ2-2|few|TRBV25-1|-
TGTGCCAGCACCCAAGGCGGGTCCACCGGGGAGCTGTTTTTT
CASTQGGSTGELFF
>TRBJ2-7|-|TRBV27|-
TGTGCCAGCAGTTTAAGCGTCGGGGAGCATCCAACCGAGCAGTACTTC
CASSLSVGEHPTEQYF
>TRBJ2-1|-|TRBV11-2|TRBD1
TGTGCCAGCAGCTTGGGACAGGGGGCCTACAATGAGCAGTTCTTC
CASSLGQGAYNEQFF
>TRBJ1-2|-|TRBV11-2|TRBD1
TGTGCCAGCAGCTCACTAACACAAATCGGGACAGGTGGCTACACCTTC
CASSSLTQIGTGGYTF
>TRBJ2-1|-|TRBV7-8|-
TGTGCCAGCAGCTTCGTCACGCGGCAGAACAATGAGCAGTTCTTC
CASSFVTRQNNEQFF
>TRBJ1-1|-|TRBV9|-
TGTGCCAGCAGCGTAGCTCCCAGGAACACTGAAGCTTTCTTT
CASSVAPRNTEAFF
>TRBJ2-5|-|TRBV5-1|-
TGCGCCAGCAGCGCGGACATACAAGAGACCCAGTACTTC
CASSADIQETQYF
>TRBJ1-3|-|TRBV6-6|TRBD1
TGTGCCAGCAGTCGCTGGGACAGGGGATCTGGAAACACCATATATTTT
CASSRWDRGSGNTIYF
>TRBJ2-1|-|TRBV5-1|TRBD2
TGCGCCAGCAGCGCGACGGGGGGGCAATACAATGAGCAGTTCTTC
CASSATGGQYNEQFF
>TRBJ1-1|-|TRBV5-1|-
TGCGCCAGCAGCTTGGGGTTCGGAGGCATGAACACTGAAGCTTTCTTT
CASSLGFGGMNTEAFF
>TRBJ2-3|-|TRBV11-2|-
TGTGCCAGCAGCTTAGAGGGGGCAGGCGCAGATACGCAGTATTTT
CASSLEGAGADTQYF
>TRBJ1-2|once|TRBV7-3|-
TGTGCCAGCAGCTTAGGGGGCGCGGATGGCTACACCTTC
CASSLGGADGYTF
>TRBJ2-3|-|TRBV28|TRBD2
TGTGCCAGTGGTCCCCACGGGGGGGCCGCAGATACGCAGTATTTT
CASGPHGGAADTQYF
>TRBJ2-2|-|TRBV6-4|-
TGTGCCAGCAGAGTTACACAGAACACCGGGGAGCTGTTTTTT
CASRVTQNTGELFF
>TRBJ1-1|once|TRBV19|TRBD1
TGTGCCAGTAGCCCACAGGGGGTATGGACTGAAGCTTTCTTT
CASSPQGVWTEAFF